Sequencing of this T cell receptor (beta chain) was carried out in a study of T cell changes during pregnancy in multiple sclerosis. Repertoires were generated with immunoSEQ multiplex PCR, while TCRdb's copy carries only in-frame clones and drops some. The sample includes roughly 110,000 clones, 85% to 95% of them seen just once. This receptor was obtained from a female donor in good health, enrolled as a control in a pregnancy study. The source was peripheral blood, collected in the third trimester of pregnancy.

CDR3: CASSLTQGQGSYEQYF. As DNA, the CDR3 is TGTGCCAGCAGCTTAACACAAGGACAGGGGTCCTACGAGCAGTACTTC. The V and J genes are TRBV7-2 and TRBJ2-7; TRBD1 matches 9 bases. The CDR3 consists of 16 residues. Germline CDR1 and CDR2: SGHTA and FQGNSA. V was pared by 2 bases and J by 1 base, with 6 bases of the junction left unmatched.